This T cell receptor beta chain was retrieved from a study of follicular helper T cells after annual influenza vaccination. The method was immunoSEQ multiplex PCR; TCRdb's version includes in-frame clones alone and lacks a portion of them. The data show about 10,000 clones, with approximately 81% seen just once and roughly 3.6% held by the top ten. Points on this clone: Its cognate antigen is unknown.

Whole-study results and caveats: ICOS+CD38+ cTfh clonality change tracked circulating plasmablast frequency change.

Time point described: 2014-2015 season, 7 days after vaccination. The TCR was taken from an adult who received the influenza vaccine. The input for sequencing was CXCR5+ CD38- circulating T follicular helper cells from blood, taken 7 days after influenza vaccination. The sample's subset: circulating Tfh, non-naive CD4+CXCR5+PD-1+ (ICOS+CD38+ or ICOS-CD38-).

The CDR3 region has the DNA TGTGCCAGCAGTGGACCTAGAGGAGGGGCAGCCTACGAGCAGTACTTC. Protein sequence: CASSGPRGGAAYEQYF. The rearrangement links TRBV6-1 to TRBJ2-7; the D gene is possibly TRBD2 (6 bases). This CDR3 is 16 amino acids long. Trimming took 4 bases from V and 2 from J, leaving 18 bases between them. Germline CDR1 MNHNS, CDR2 SASEGT.